One and the same sample provided the 5 T cell receptor beta chains below, sequenced in a study of T cell clonality in common variable immunodeficiency. Overall study findings and caveats: Fewer deletions and N-nucleotide insertions were reportedly seen in common variable immunodeficiency TCR beta sequences.

Their target antigens are unknown. The data were produced by immunoSEQ multiplex PCR, yet TCRdb's version contains in-frame clones alone and is incomplete. The record shows over 20,000 clones for this sample, with no singletons present. The specimen was peripheral blood mononuclear cells. Receptors were obtained from a human donor with common variable immunodeficiency.

Ten or more counts support this clone. The missing CDR3 end, 3 residues past where the read stops, is filled in from the germline J gene. V gene TRBV20-1 combines with J gene TRBJ2-7; 8 bases agree with TRBD2. J gave up 3 bases and V 0 bases, and 7 bases lay outside the gene matches. The CDR3 is 15 residues long. Germline V gene data show CDR1 as DFQATT and CDR2 as SNEGSKA (reference sequence). The CDR3 sequence is CSARDSGSGVYEQYF. The CDR3 DNA, read in part, is TGCAGTGCTAGAGATAGTGGTAGCGGGGTCTACGAG.

As to this clone: The CDR3 goes on 3 residues after the read ends, and that part is filled in from the germline J gene. This sequence joins TRBV7-8 and TRBJ2-1, with 8 bases matching TRBD2. This CDR3 has 15 amino acids. Trimming cost V 5 bases and J 9 bases; bases outside gene matches: 12. Germline V gives CDR1 SGHVS, CDR2 FQNEAQ. CDR3 bases read: TGTGCCAGCAGCCCGGTGACTAGCGCGGCGGGTGAG. Translating it yields CASSPVTSAAGE. The CDR3 in full is CASSPVTSAAGEQFF.

There are a few counts of this clone. The read ends 3 residues shy of where the CDR3 ends; the end is completed using the germline J gene. The chain combines TRBV7-9 with TRBJ1-2; a possible D gene is TRBD1 (6 bases). The CDR3 totals 14 residues. Looked up from germline, CDR1 is SEHNR and CDR2 is FQNEAQ (reference sequence). V lost 1 base, J lost 5 bases, and 11 bases lay in between. The CDR3 spells CASSLDRVGYGYTF. CDR3 bases read: TGTGCCAGCAGCTTAGACAGGGTGGGGTATGGC.

In this sample, this clone turned up many times. The CDR3 end falls 3 residues outside the read, so it is completed with the germline J gene. This chain joins TRBV2 and TRBJ2-1; 9 nucleotides line up with TRBD1. The germline V gene has CDR1 SNHLY and CDR2 FYNNEI. Trimming removed 7 bases from V and 9 bases from J; junction bases left unmatched: 13. The CDR3 covers 15 residues. The CDR3 DNA, read in part, is TGTGCCAGCAAAATAGCCGGGACAGGGTATCGTGAG. Its translation: CASKIAGTGYRE. The full CDR3 sequence reads CASKIAGTGYREQFF.

Many counts were recorded for this clone. The sequence runs out 3 residues before the end of the CDR3; the remainder is reconstructed from the germline J gene. This chain joins TRBV20-1 and TRBJ1-4; D not certain. In germline, CDR1 is DFQATT, CDR2 SNEGSKA (reference sequence). The CDR3 length is 14 residues. The V end lost 6 bases, the J end lost 8 bases, and 19 bases lay between the germline ends. The CDR3 sequence: CSAPGREKREKLFF. The sequenced part of the CDR3 DNA is TGCAGTGCCCCGGGGAGGGAGAAAAGAGAAAAA.